Listed below are T cell receptor beta chains from one sample, sequenced in a study of technical replicates of blood from a few donors. The method was immunoSEQ multiplex PCR; TCRdb's version includes in-frame clones alone and lacks a portion of them. The table lists about 83,000 clones, 90% to 95% of them singletons. Sequenced material: T cells isolated from PBMCs. These receptors originate from a human donor in good health. The CDR3 runs from the conserved cysteine through the conserved F or W. D genes are given only for firm matches. Part of the rows lack a size; the others show once, few, many or a class for expanded clones.

abundance: .
j_gene: TRBJ1-5
len: 13
v_gene: TRBV6-6
d_gene: .
CDR3aa: CASSRVDAQPQHF
CDR3nt: TGTGCCAGCTCCAGGGTTGACGCTCAGCCCCAGCATTTT

abundance: .
j_gene: TRBJ2-5
len: 13
v_gene: TRBV19
d_gene: TRBD1
CDR3aa: CASSGDSQETQYF
CDR3nt: TGTGCCAGTAGTGGGGACAGTCAGGAGACCCAGTACTTC

abundance: once
j_gene: TRBJ1-1
len: 14
v_gene: TRBV4-2
d_gene: .
CDR3aa: CASSQDLGDTEAFF
CDR3nt: TGTGCCAGCAGCCAGGACCTCGGGGACACTGAAGCTTTCTTT

abundance: once
j_gene: TRBJ1-1
len: 14
v_gene: TRBV6-1
d_gene: TRBD1
CDR3aa: CASSAGGTNTEAFF
CDR3nt: TGTGCCAGCAGCGCAGGGGGAACGAACACTGAAGCTTTCTTT

abundance: .
j_gene: TRBJ1-5
len: 15
v_gene: TRBV19
d_gene: TRBD1
CDR3aa: CASCTPGQGRQPQHF
CDR3nt: TGTGCCAGTTGTACGCCGGGACAGGGAAGACAGCCCCAGCATTTT

abundance: .
j_gene: TRBJ1-2
len: 15
v_gene: TRBV11-2
d_gene: TRBD1
CDR3aa: CASSSRGMWDYGYTF
CDR3nt: TGTGCCAGCAGCTCCAGGGGGATGTGGGACTATGGCTACACCTTC

abundance: .
j_gene: TRBJ1-5
len: 17
v_gene: TRBV28
d_gene: .
CDR3aa: CASSSTGIEYSNQPQHF
CDR3nt: TGTGCCAGCAGTTCCACAGGGATCGAATATAGCAATCAGCCCCAGCATTTT

abundance: .
j_gene: TRBJ1-1
len: 13
v_gene: TRBV7-9
d_gene: .
CDR3aa: CASVEERNTEAFF
CDR3nt: TGTGCCAGCGTGGAGGAACGGAACACTGAAGCTTTCTTT

abundance: .
j_gene: TRBJ1-2
len: 13
v_gene: TRBV5-1
d_gene: .
CDR3aa: CASSSGTVDGYTF
CDR3nt: TGCGCCAGCAGCTCCGGGACTGTAGATGGCTACACCTTC

abundance: .
j_gene: TRBJ1-1
len: 13
v_gene: TRBV5-6
d_gene: .
CDR3aa: CASSSIMNTEAFF
CDR3nt: TGTGCCAGCAGCTCAATCATGAACACTGAAGCTTTCTTT

abundance: .
j_gene: TRBJ1-5
len: 15
v_gene: TRBV28
d_gene: TRBD1
CDR3aa: CASSLNRGPVQPQHF
CDR3nt: TGTGCCAGCAGTTTGAACAGGGGGCCCGTTCAGCCCCAGCATTTT

abundance: .
j_gene: TRBJ1-2
len: 13
v_gene: TRBV5-1
d_gene: .
CDR3aa: CASSLAGVYGYTF
CDR3nt: TGCGCCAGCAGCTTGGCAGGGGTCTATGGCTACACCTTC

abundance: .
j_gene: TRBJ1-6
len: 14
v_gene: TRBV11-2
d_gene: TRBD1
CDR3aa: CASSPDRNNSPLHF
CDR3nt: TGTGCCAGCAGCCCGGACAGGAATAATTCACCCCTCCACTTT

abundance: .
j_gene: TRBJ1-5
len: 14
v_gene: TRBV14
d_gene: .
CDR3aa: CASSHQGGNQPQHF
CDR3nt: TGTGCCAGCAGCCACCAGGGCGGCAATCAGCCCCAGCATTTT

abundance: .
j_gene: TRBJ2-5
len: 18
v_gene: TRBV11-2
d_gene: TRBD2
CDR3aa: CASSSGPGLAGGRETQYF
CDR3nt: TGTGCCAGCAGCTCAGGTCCGGGACTAGCGGGAGGACGAGAGACCCAGTACTTC

abundance: .
j_gene: TRBJ2-7
len: 14
v_gene: TRBV6-1
d_gene: TRBD2
CDR3aa: CASSELGLVPAQYF
CDR3nt: TGTGCCAGCAGTGAACTCGGACTAGTTCCCGCGCAGTACTTC

abundance: .
j_gene: TRBJ1-6
len: 12
v_gene: TRBV5-6
d_gene: .
CDR3aa: CASSWAYSPLHF
CDR3nt: TGTGCCAGCAGCTGGGCCTATTCACCCCTCCACTTT

abundance: .
j_gene: TRBJ2-5
len: 17
v_gene: TRBV28
d_gene: TRBD2
CDR3aa: CASSLVSRLAGVGTQYF
CDR3nt: TGTGCCAGCAGTTTAGTTTCACGGCTAGCGGGGGTTGGGACCCAGTACTTC

abundance: .
j_gene: TRBJ2-1
len: 15
v_gene: TRBV27
d_gene: TRBD2
CDR3aa: CASSRLAGGGSEQFF
CDR3nt: TGTGCCAGCAGTCGACTAGCGGGAGGGGGTAGTGAGCAGTTCTTC

abundance: .
j_gene: TRBJ1-1
len: 15
v_gene: TRBV6-6
d_gene: TRBD1
CDR3aa: CASLDRVDYVTEAFF
CDR3nt: TGTGCCAGCCTTGACAGGGTTGATTATGTAACTGAAGCTTTCTTT

abundance: .
j_gene: TRBJ2-5
len: 13
v_gene: TRBV7-9
d_gene: TRBD2
CDR3aa: CASSLGLAETQYF
CDR3nt: TGTGCCAGCAGCTTAGGACTAGCAGAGACCCAGTACTTC

abundance: .
j_gene: TRBJ1-4
len: 13
v_gene: TRBV6-1
d_gene: .
CDR3aa: CASSSSTNEKLFF
CDR3nt: TGTGCCAGTTCAAGCTCAACTAATGAAAAACTGTTTTTT

abundance: .
j_gene: TRBJ1-5
len: 14
v_gene: TRBV6-5
d_gene: .
CDR3aa: CASSYSIGGQPQHF
CDR3nt: TGTGCCAGCAGTTACTCGATAGGCGGACAGCCCCAGCATTTT

abundance: .
j_gene: TRBJ2-5
len: 15
v_gene: TRBV7-9
d_gene: TRBD1
CDR3aa: CASSLLTGGVETQYF
CDR3nt: TGTGCCAGCAGCTTACTGACAGGGGGCGTAGAGACCCAGTACTTC

abundance: .
j_gene: TRBJ2-1
len: 16
v_gene: TRBV19
d_gene: .
CDR3aa: CASSKLGRSSYNEQFF
CDR3nt: TGTGCCAGTAGTAAACTGGGGCGAAGCTCCTACAATGAGCAGTTCTTC

abundance: .
j_gene: TRBJ2-7
len: 17
v_gene: TRBV18
d_gene: .
CDR3aa: CASSPFRVSGSNYEQYF
CDR3nt: TGTGCCAGCTCACCTTTCCGTGTGAGCGGGTCTAACTACGAGCAGTACTTC

abundance: .
j_gene: TRBJ2-7
len: 16
v_gene: TRBV19
d_gene: TRBD2
CDR3aa: CASSITLAALSYEQYF
CDR3nt: TGTGCCAGTAGTATTACCCTAGCGGCCCTCTCCTACGAGCAGTACTTC

abundance: .
j_gene: TRBJ2-7
len: 15
v_gene: TRBV4-1
d_gene: .
CDR3aa: CASSQAYRAPYEQYF
CDR3nt: TGCGCCAGCAGCCAAGCCTACAGGGCGCCCTACGAGCAGTACTTC

abundance: .
j_gene: TRBJ2-5
len: 15
v_gene: TRBV4-2
d_gene: TRBD2
CDR3aa: CASSRTSGGAETQYF
CDR3nt: TGTGCCAGCAGCCGGACTAGCGGGGGGGCAGAGACCCAGTACTTC

abundance: .
j_gene: TRBJ1-3
len: 15
v_gene: TRBV2
d_gene: .
CDR3aa: CASRTGTGVGNTIYF
CDR3nt: TGTGCCAGCAGAACCGGGACGGGAGTTGGAAACACCATATATTTT

abundance: .
j_gene: TRBJ1-4
len: 16
v_gene: TRBV27
d_gene: TRBD1
CDR3aa: CASLPLAGQTNEKLFF
CDR3nt: TGTGCCAGCTTACCCCTAGCGGGACAGACTAATGAAAAACTGTTTTTT

abundance: .
j_gene: TRBJ2-3
len: 13
v_gene: TRBV10-3
d_gene: .
CDR3aa: CAIGTSNTDTQYF
CDR3nt: TGTGCCATCGGGACTTCTAACACAGATACGCAGTATTTT

abundance: .
j_gene: TRBJ1-2
len: 14
v_gene: TRBV18
d_gene: .
CDR3aa: CASSPSAARYGYTF
CDR3nt: TGTGCCAGCTCACCCTCTGCGGCTCGATATGGCTACACCTTC

abundance: .
j_gene: TRBJ1-4
len: 15
v_gene: TRBV7-6
d_gene: TRBD1
CDR3aa: CASSARTGPYEKLFF
CDR3nt: TGTGCCAGCAGCGCAAGGACAGGCCCCTACGAAAAACTGTTTTTT

abundance: .
j_gene: TRBJ1-2
len: 13
v_gene: TRBV2
d_gene: .
CDR3aa: CASSLGQGYGYTF
CDR3nt: TGTGCCAGCAGTTTGGGGCAGGGCTATGGCTACACCTTC

abundance: .
j_gene: TRBJ2-2
len: 17
v_gene: TRBV6-1
d_gene: TRBD2
CDR3aa: CASSAGLAFVSTGELFF
CDR3nt: TGTGCCAGCAGTGCCGGACTAGCCTTTGTAAGCACCGGGGAGCTGTTTTTT

abundance: .
j_gene: TRBJ1-1
len: 14
v_gene: TRBV5-4
d_gene: .
CDR3aa: CATRQVGANTEAFF
CDR3nt: TGTGCCACTCGACAGGTGGGGGCGAACACTGAAGCTTTCTTT

abundance: .
j_gene: TRBJ2-7
len: 15
v_gene: TRBV28
d_gene: TRBD1
CDR3aa: CASSLGGTGVYEQYF
CDR3nt: TGTGCCAGCAGTTTAGGGGGGACAGGGGTGTACGAGCAGTACTTC

abundance: .
j_gene: TRBJ1-6
len: 14
v_gene: TRBV5-1
d_gene: .
CDR3aa: CASSLGGVDSPLHF
CDR3nt: TGCGCCAGCAGCTTGGGGGGGGTGGATTCACCCCTCCACTTT

abundance: .
j_gene: TRBJ2-7
len: 14
v_gene: TRBV5-1
d_gene: TRBD1
CDR3aa: CASSSSQGAYEQYF
CDR3nt: TGCGCCAGCAGCTCCTCACAGGGGGCCTACGAGCAGTACTTC

abundance: .
j_gene: TRBJ2-1
len: 12
v_gene: TRBV11-2
d_gene: .
CDR3aa: CASSLESIEQFF
CDR3nt: TGTGCCAGCAGCTTAGAGAGTATTGAGCAGTTCTTC

abundance: .
j_gene: TRBJ2-7
len: 17
v_gene: TRBV27
d_gene: TRBD1
CDR3aa: CASSLWRGGAFTYEQYF
CDR3nt: TGTGCCAGCAGTTTATGGAGAGGGGGCGCGTTCACCTACGAGCAGTACTTC

abundance: .
j_gene: TRBJ2-3
len: 15
v_gene: TRBV11-2
d_gene: .
CDR3aa: CASSLGPGLGNTQYF
CDR3nt: TGTGCCAGCAGCTTAGGTCCAGGTCTTGGAAATACGCAGTATTTT

abundance: .
j_gene: TRBJ1-5
len: 14
v_gene: TRBV30
d_gene: .
CDR3aa: CAWSVLSLNQPQHF
CDR3nt: TGTGCCTGGAGTGTACTCTCACTGAATCAGCCCCAGCATTTT

abundance: .
j_gene: TRBJ2-7
len: 16
v_gene: TRBV9
d_gene: .
CDR3aa: CASSVREGTGGDEQYF
CDR3nt: TGTGCCAGCAGCGTGAGGGAGGGAACAGGGGGGGACGAGCAGTACTTC

abundance: .
j_gene: TRBJ2-2
len: 15
v_gene: TRBV5-1
d_gene: .
CDR3aa: CASSLDPGRGGELFF
CDR3nt: TGCGCCAGCAGCTTGGACCCAGGGCGCGGCGGGGAGCTGTTTTTT

abundance: .
j_gene: TRBJ2-1
len: 15
v_gene: TRBV10-3
d_gene: .
CDR3aa: CAISEAPGNYNEQFF
CDR3nt: TGTGCCATCAGTGAGGCTCCTGGCAATTACAATGAGCAGTTCTTC

abundance: .
j_gene: TRBJ1-1
len: 17
v_gene: TRBV11-2
d_gene: TRBD1
CDR3aa: CASSLALGRGQNTEAFF
CDR3nt: TGTGCCAGCAGCTTAGCCCTCGGCAGGGGGCAAAACACTGAAGCTTTCTTT

abundance: once
j_gene: TRBJ2-1
len: 12
v_gene: TRBV2
d_gene: .
CDR3aa: CASSPGTGEQFF
CDR3nt: TGTGCCAGCAGTCCGGGCACAGGCGAGCAGTTCTTC

abundance: .
j_gene: TRBJ2-3
len: 15
v_gene: TRBV4-1
d_gene: TRBD1
CDR3aa: CASSHHGTAVDTQYF
CDR3nt: TGCGCCAGCAGCCACCACGGGACAGCTGTAGATACGCAGTATTTT

abundance: .
j_gene: TRBJ2-2
len: 13
v_gene: TRBV18
d_gene: .
CDR3aa: CASSPLSTGELFF
CDR3nt: TGTGCCAGCTCACCGTTGAGCACCGGGGAGCTGTTTTTT